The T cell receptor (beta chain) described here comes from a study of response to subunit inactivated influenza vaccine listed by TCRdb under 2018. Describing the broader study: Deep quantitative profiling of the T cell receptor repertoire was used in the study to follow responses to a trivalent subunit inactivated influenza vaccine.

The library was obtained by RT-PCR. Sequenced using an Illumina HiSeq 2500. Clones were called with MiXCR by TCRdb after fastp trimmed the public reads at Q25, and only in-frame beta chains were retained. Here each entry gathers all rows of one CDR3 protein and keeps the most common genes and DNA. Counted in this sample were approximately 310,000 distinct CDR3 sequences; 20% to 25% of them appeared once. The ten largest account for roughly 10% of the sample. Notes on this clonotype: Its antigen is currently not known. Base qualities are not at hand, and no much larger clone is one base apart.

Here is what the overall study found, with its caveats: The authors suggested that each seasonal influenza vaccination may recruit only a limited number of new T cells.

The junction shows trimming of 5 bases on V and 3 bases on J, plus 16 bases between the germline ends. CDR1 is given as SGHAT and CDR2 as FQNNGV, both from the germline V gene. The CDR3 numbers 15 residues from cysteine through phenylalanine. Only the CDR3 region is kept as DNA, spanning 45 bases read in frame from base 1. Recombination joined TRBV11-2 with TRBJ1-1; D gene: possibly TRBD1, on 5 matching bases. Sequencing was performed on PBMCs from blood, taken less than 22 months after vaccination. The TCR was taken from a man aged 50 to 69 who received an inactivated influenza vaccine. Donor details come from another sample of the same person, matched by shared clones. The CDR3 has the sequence CASSRQGLHDTEAFF. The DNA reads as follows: TGTGCCAGCAGCCGCCAGGGTTTGCATGACACTGAAGCTTTCTTT.